The T cell receptor beta chain under discussion was sequenced for a study of early T cells in non-severe SARS-CoV-2 infection. Germline CDR1 and CDR2: SEHNR and FQNEAQ (reference sequence). The V gene lost 1 base and the J gene lost 0 bases, with 25 bases spanning the gap. The CDR3 runs to 21 residues. This clonotype was counted a few times. Unique molecular identifiers (one per individual cDNA molecule) were attached. TCRdb fed the 5' RACE reads into MiXCR, producing one record per CDR3 protein. The sample yields 90,000 to 120,000 distinct CDR3 sequences, 11% seen once. The chain recombines TRBV7-9 with TRBJ1-3; no definite D call. This clonotype was obtained from an adult who was a healthcare worker with PCR-confirmed SARS-CoV-2 infection or an uninfected control (not recorded which). Source material: whole blood. CDR3 bases: TGTGCCAGCAGCTTAGGGTGCCTCCTGTGTTTACAGAAACCCTCTGGAAACACCATATATTTT. It codes for CASSLGCLLCLQKPSGNTIYF.